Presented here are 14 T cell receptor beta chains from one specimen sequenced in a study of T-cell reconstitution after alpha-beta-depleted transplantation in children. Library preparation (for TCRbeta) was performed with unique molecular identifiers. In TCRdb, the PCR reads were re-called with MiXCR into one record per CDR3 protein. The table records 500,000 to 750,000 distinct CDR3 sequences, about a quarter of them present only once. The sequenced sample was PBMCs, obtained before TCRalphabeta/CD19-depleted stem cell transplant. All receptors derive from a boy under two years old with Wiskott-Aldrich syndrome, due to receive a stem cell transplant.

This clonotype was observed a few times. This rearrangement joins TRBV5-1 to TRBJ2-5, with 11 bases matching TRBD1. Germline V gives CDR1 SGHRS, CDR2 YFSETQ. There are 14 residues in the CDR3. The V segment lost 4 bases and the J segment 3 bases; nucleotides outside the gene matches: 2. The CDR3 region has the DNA TGCGCCAGCAGCAGGACAGGGGGCGAAGAGACCCAGTACTTC. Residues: CASSRTGGEETQYF.

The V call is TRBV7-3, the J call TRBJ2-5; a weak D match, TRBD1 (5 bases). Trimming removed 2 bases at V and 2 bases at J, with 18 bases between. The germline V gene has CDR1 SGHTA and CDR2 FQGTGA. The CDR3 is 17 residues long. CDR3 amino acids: CASSLVRQRNTQETQYF. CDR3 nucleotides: TGTGCCAGCAGCTTAGTCCGACAGAGGAACACACAAGAGACCCAGTACTTC.

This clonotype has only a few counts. CDR3 sequence (DNA): TGTGCCAGCAGGGCTAGCGGCTACGAGCAGTACTTC. This translates into CASRASGYEQYF. This chain uses TRBV28 with TRBJ2-7; 7 nucleotides agree with TRBD2. The V and J ends lost 6 bases and 3 bases, in that order; junction bases with no gene match: 2. The CDR3 is 12 amino acids. The V gene's germline CDR1 is MDHEN and CDR2 SYDVKM. Full variable domain (rest looked up from reference TRBV28 and TRBJ2-7): DVKVTQSSRYLVKRTGEKVFLECVQDMDHENMFWYRQDPGLGLRLIYFSYDVKMKEKGDIPEGYSVSREKKERFSLILESASTNQTSMYLCASRASGYEQYFGPGTRLTVT.

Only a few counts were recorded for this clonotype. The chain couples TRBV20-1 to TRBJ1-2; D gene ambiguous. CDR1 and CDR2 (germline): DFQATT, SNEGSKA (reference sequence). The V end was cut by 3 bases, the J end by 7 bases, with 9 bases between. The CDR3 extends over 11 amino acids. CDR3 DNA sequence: TGCAGTGCTAGGGGAGGTCTTGGCTACACCTTC. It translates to CSARGGLGYTF.

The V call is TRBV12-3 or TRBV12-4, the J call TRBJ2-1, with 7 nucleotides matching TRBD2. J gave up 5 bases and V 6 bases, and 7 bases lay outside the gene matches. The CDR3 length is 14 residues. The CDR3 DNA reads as TGTGCCAGCAGAATTGGGCTAGCGGACAATGAGCAGTTCTTC. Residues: CASRIGLADNEQFF.

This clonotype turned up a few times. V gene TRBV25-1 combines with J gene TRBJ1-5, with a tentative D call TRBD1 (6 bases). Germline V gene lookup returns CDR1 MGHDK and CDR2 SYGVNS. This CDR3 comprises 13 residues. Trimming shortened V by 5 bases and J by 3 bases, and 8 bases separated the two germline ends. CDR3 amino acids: CASSQGPNQPQHF. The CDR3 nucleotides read TGTGCCAGCAGTCAGGGGCCCAATCAGCCCCAGCATTTT.

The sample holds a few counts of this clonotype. The CDR3 sequence is CASSLGRGSSEQFF. The CDR3 DNA reads TGTGCCAGCAGCTTAGGTCGCGGGAGTTCAGAGCAGTTCTTC. V usage is TRBV11-3 and J usage is TRBJ2-1; TRBD2 agrees at 7 bases. Germline values: CDR1 SGHNT, CDR2 YENEEA. The CDR3 has 14 residues. V lost 1 base and J lost 10; bases outside the gene matches: 7.

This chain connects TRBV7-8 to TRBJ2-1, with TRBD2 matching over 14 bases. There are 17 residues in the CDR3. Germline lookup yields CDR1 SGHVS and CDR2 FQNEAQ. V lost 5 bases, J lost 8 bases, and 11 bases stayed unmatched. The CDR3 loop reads CASSPRLAGGMGDEQFF. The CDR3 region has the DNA TGTGCCAGCAGCCCAAGACTAGCGGGAGGGATGGGGGATGAGCAGTTCTTC.

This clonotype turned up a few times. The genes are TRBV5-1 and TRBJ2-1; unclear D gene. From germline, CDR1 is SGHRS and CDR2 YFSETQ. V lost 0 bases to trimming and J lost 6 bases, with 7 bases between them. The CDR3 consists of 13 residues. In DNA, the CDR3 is TGCGCCAGCAGCTTGGCGACTGTCAATGAGCAGTTCTTC. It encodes CASSLATVNEQFF. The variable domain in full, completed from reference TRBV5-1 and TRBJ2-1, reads KAGVTQTPRYLIKTRGQQVTLSCSPISGHRSVSWYQQTPGQGLQFLFEYFSETQRNKGNFPGRFSGRQFSNSRSEMNVSTLELGDSALYLCASSLATVNEQFFGPGTRLTVL.

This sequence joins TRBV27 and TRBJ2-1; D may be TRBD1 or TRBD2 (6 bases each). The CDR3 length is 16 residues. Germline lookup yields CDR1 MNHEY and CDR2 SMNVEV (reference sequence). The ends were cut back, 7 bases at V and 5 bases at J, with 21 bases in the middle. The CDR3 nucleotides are TGTGCCAGCAAGGGCCGGGGGCAGTGGGGGCACAATGAGCAGTTCTTC. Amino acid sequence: CASKGRGQWGHNEQFF.

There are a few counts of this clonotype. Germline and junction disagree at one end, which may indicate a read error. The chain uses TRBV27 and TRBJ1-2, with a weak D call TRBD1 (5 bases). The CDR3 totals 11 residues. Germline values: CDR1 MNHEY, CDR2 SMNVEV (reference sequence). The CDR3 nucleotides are TGTGCCAGCAGTTCCGGCGGACACCCTGCCTTC. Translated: CASSSGGHPAF.

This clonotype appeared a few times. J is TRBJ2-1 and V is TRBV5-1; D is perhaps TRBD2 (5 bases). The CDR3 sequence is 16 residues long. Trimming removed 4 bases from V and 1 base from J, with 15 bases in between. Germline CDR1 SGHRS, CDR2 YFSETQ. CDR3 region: CASSPGSLTSYNEQFF. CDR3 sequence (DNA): TGCGCCAGCAGCCCGGGGTCTTTAACGTCCTACAATGAGCAGTTCTTC. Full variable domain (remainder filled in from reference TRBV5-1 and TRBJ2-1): KAGVTQTPRYLIKTRGQQVTLSCSPISGHRSVSWYQQTPGQGLQFLFEYFSETQRNKGNFPGRFSGRQFSNSRSEMNVSTLELGDSALYLCASSPGSLTSYNEQFFGPGTRLTVL.

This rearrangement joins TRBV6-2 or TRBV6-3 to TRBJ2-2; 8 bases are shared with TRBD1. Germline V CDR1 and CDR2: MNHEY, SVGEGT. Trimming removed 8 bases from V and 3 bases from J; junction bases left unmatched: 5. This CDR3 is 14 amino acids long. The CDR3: CASFGQGHTGELFF. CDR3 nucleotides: TGTGCCAGCTTCGGACAGGGACACACCGGGGAGCTGTTTTTT.

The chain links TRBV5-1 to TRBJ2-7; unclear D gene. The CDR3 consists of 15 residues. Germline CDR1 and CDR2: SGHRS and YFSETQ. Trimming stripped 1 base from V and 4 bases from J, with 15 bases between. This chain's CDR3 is CASSLPPKERYEQYF. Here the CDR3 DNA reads TGCGCCAGCAGCTTGCCCCCGAAAGAGAGGTACGAGCAGTACTTC.